This note documents a single T cell receptor (beta chain) sequence. V lost 1 base to trimming and J lost 7 bases, with 7 bases between them. The CDR3 has 13 amino acids. Germline V gene data show CDR1 as SGHTA and CDR2 as FQGTGA. The sample comes from a study of blood T cell repertoires in COVID-19. Study in general: Material from acute and convalescent COVID-19 was sourced from the United States, Italy and Spain. Nucleic acid was either cDNA or gDNA, and it came from T cells, B-cell-depleted T cells, or PBMCs.

In the original processing: Reference gene primers were amplified, and this amplification served to estimate nucleated cell counts. Generated by immunoSEQ multiplex PCR, the TCRdb table keeps only in-frame clones and is missing some. V and J calls and clone size are given by that table; D and trimming were obtained from the DNA. The sample contains about 110,000 clones, 87% of which appear only once. The sequence derives from a human donor in a cohort sampled during active COVID-19. The chain combines TRBV7-3 with TRBJ2-2; D perhaps matches TRBD2 (5 bases). Specimen: peripheral blood. The CDR3 region has the DNA TGTGCCAGCAGCTTAAGCGAGGGCGGGGAGCTGTTTTTT. Protein sequence: CASSLSEGGELFF.